These T cell receptor beta chains were read from a single sample in a study of blood T cell repertoires in COVID-19. Sequenced by immunoSEQ multiplex PCR; TCRdb stores in-frame clones only, minus some. The sample holds tens of thousands of clones, approximately 80% seen once. The sequenced material came from peripheral blood. These receptors all come from a woman aged 80 or over with COVID-19, enrolled during active disease. The CDR3 runs from the conserved cysteine through the conserved F or W. D genes are given only for firm matches. Expanded clones are given a class, and other clones once, few, many or no size at all.

J gene	V gene	clone size	D gene	CDR3 protein	CDR3 DNA
TRBJ2-3	TRBV3-1/TRBV3-2	.	TRBD2	CASSQGLAGGQDTQYF	TGTGCCAGCAGCCAGGGACTAGCGGGAGGCCAAGATACGCAGTATTTT
TRBJ2-7	TRBV19	.	.	CASSIGRRQEQYF	TGTGCCAGTAGTATAGGGAGACGACAGGAGCAGTACTTC
TRBJ1-6	TRBV18	.	TRBD1	CASSPPTGVNSPLHF	TGTGCCAGCTCACCCCCCACAGGGGTAAATTCACCCCTCCACTTT
TRBJ2-5	TRBV19	.	TRBD2	CASSLERGVGKETQYF	TGTGCCAGTAGTCTGGAGCGGGGAGTGGGAAAAGAGACCCAGTACTTC
TRBJ1-1	TRBV6-5	.	.	CASTSRGGAFF	TGTGCCAGCACATCCCGGGGGGGAGCTTTCTTT
TRBJ2-2	TRBV5-1	.	.	CASSLTSGGTRTGELFF	TGCGCCAGCAGCTTGACCTCGGGGGGCACAAGGACCGGGGAGCTGTTTTTT
TRBJ1-5	TRBV30	few	.	CAWSMTGLKNQPQHF	TGTGCCTGGAGCATGACGGGACTCAAGAATCAGCCCCAGCATTTT
TRBJ2-3	TRBV10-3	.	.	CAISNLADTQYF	TGTGCCATCAGCAACCTAGCAGATACGCAGTATTTT
TRBJ2-7	TRBV6-5	.	.	CASRRDGEQYF	TGTGCCAGCAGAAGAGACGGGGAGCAGTACTTC
TRBJ2-7	TRBV14	.	.	CASSQDFGSYEQYF	TGTGCCAGCAGCCAAGATTTCGGGTCCTACGAGCAGTACTTC
TRBJ1-3	TRBV7-9	.	.	CASTAGGVGNTIYF	TGTGCCAGCACCGCGGGGGGGGTTGGAAACACCATATATTTT
TRBJ2-7	TRBV7-2	.	.	CASSSRGGSSYEQYF	TGTGCCAGCAGCTCCCGGGGAGGAAGCTCCTACGAGCAGTACTTC
TRBJ2-5	TRBV10-3	.	.	CAIAATAQETQYF	TGTGCCATCGCCGCCACCGCCCAGGAGACCCAGTACTTC
TRBJ1-5	TRBV6-5	.	TRBD1	CASRPGGGGNQPQHF	TGTGCCAGCAGACCAGGGGGCGGGGGCAATCAGCCCCAGCATTTT
TRBJ1-2	TRBV7-2	.	TRBD1	CASSRISGTGVSNYGYTF	TGTGCCAGCAGTCGAATATCCGGGACAGGGGTTTCTAACTATGGCTACACCTTC
TRBJ1-4	TRBV7-9	once	.	CASTGRAVATNEKLFF	TGTGCCAGCACCGGGCGGGCAGTTGCAACTAATGAAAAACTGTTTTTT
TRBJ2-2	TRBV7-8	.	.	CASSSTVNTGELFF	TGTGCCAGCAGCTCAACGGTCAACACCGGGGAGCTGTTTTTT
TRBJ1-5	TRBV28	.	.	CASSLRVGNQPQHF	TGTGCCAGCAGTCTGAGGGTGGGCAATCAGCCCCAGCATTTT
TRBJ2-7	TRBV5-5	.	TRBD1	CASSIRDSDLLTEQYF	TGTGCCAGCAGCATCCGGGACAGCGATTTATTAACCGAGCAGTACTTC
TRBJ2-4	TRBV19	.	TRBD1	CASSRPGTAITLAKNIQYF	TGTGCCAGTAGCCGTCCTGGGACAGCGATAACACTAGCCAAAAACATTCAGTACTTC
TRBJ2-7	TRBV7-2	.	.	CASSLEGSSSYEQYF	TGTGCCAGCAGCTTAGAGGGGTCCTCATCCTACGAGCAGTACTTC
TRBJ2-1	TRBV11-1	.	TRBD2	CASSSSGTTYNEQFF	TGTGCCAGCAGCTCAAGCGGGACTACCTACAATGAGCAGTTCTTC
TRBJ1-6	TRBV7-8	.	TRBD1	CASSSDRIGSPLHF	TGTGCCAGCAGCTCGGACAGGATAGGGTCACCCCTCCACTTT
TRBJ2-5	TRBV7-2	.	.	CASSLEGSGPAETQYF	TGTGCCAGCAGCTTAGAAGGTTCAGGGCCGGCAGAGACCCAGTACTTC
TRBJ2-5	TRBV19	.	.	CASSAGRTQYF	TGTGCCAGTAGTGCGGGGAGGACCCAGTACTTC
TRBJ2-7	TRBV18	.	TRBD1	CASSPGTGGSQDEQYF	TGTGCCAGCTCACCAGGGACAGGGGGCTCCCAGGACGAGCAGTACTTC